This TCR beta chain appears in the sequencing data of a study of T cell responses to AZD1222 COVID-19 vaccine. Study findings and constraints: Two doses of AZD1222 preceded a rise in Spike-specific TCR breadth and depth.

Profiling relied on immunoSEQ multiplex PCR, and the TCRdb table lists in-frame clones only, not all of them. The table shows about 73,000 clones, with approximately 89% occurring only once. With respect to this clone: What it binds is unknown.

Trimming removed 2 bases from V and 6 bases from J, with 6 bases in between. Germline lookup yields CDR1 KGHDR and CDR2 SFDVKD. The CDR3 is 12 amino acids. The specimen comprised peripheral blood, sampled on day 0 of AZD1222 vaccination. The source of this sequence is an adult in good health. This rearrangement joins TRBV24-1 to TRBJ1-2; D gene uncertain. The DNA for the CDR3 is TGTGCCACCAGTGATTCCGCGGATGGCTACACCTTC. It is translated as CATSDSADGYTF.